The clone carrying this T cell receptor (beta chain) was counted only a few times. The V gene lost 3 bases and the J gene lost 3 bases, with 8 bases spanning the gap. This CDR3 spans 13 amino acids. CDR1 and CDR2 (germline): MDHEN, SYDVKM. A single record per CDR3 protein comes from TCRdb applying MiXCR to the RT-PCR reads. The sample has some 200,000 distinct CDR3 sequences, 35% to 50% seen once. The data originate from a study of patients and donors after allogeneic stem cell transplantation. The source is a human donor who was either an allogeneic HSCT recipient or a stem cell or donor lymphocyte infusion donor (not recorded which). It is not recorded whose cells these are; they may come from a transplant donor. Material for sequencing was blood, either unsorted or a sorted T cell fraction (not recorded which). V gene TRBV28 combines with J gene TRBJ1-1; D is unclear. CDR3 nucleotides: TGTGCCAGCAGTTTCTACGGGGACACTGAAGCTTTCTTT. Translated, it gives CASSFYGDTEAFF.